This T cell receptor (beta chain) is drawn from a study of shared clonotypes between healthy human individuals. For the study at large: CD4 naive cells filled three plates per donor, CD4 memory three, CD8 naive two and CD8 memory one. General study points: Donor scarcity curtailed the genetic and exposure-history diversity represented herein.

From germline, CDR1 is SGDLS and CDR2 YYNGEE. The V and J ends lost 0 bases and 0 bases, in that order; junction bases with no gene match: 2. This CDR3 is 15 amino acids long. Once extracted for a subset, genomic DNA was divided evenly among several immunoSEQ plates. Study processing details: With immunoSEQ giving junction-only sequences and no quality scores, filtering differed. Libraries were prepared by immunoSEQ multiplex PCR; TCRdb keeps only in-frame clonotypes and omits some of them. That table supplies the V and J calls and clone size; D and trimming were determined from the DNA. The sample lists about a million clones; around 80% were seen once. This clone was counted between two and nine times. Antigen specificity is unknown. The sample has other DNA sequences that encode this CDR3 too.

This TCR was recovered from a man in his late teens or twenties in good health. Sequenced input: memory CD4+ T cells sorted from blood. The subset here: CD45RA-negative fraction. The chain joins TRBV9 to TRBJ2-7, with TRBD2 identical over 8 bases. The CDR3, as DNA: TGTGCCAGCAGCGTAGGGAGCGGGAGCTCCTACGAGCAGTACTTC. This gives the protein CASSVGSGSSYEQYF.